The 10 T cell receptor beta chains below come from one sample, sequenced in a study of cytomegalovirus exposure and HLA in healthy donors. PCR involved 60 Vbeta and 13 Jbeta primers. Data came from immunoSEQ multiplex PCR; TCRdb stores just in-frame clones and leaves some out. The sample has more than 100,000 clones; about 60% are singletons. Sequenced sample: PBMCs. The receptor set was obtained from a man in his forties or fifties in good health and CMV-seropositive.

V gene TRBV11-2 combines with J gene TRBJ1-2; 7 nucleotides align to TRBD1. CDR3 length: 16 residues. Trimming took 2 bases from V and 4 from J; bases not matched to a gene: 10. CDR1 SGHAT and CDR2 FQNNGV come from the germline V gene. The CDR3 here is CASSLFRDSKPYGYTF. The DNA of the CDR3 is TGTGCCAGCAGCTTATTTCGGGACAGTAAGCCCTATGGCTACACCTTC.

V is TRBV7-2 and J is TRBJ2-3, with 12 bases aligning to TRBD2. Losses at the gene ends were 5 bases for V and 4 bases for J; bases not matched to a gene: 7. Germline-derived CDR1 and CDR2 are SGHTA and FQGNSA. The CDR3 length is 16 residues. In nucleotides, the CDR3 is TGTGCCAGCAGCCCGACTAGCGGGAGTTATTCAGATACGCAGTATTTT. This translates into CASSPTSGSYSDTQYF.

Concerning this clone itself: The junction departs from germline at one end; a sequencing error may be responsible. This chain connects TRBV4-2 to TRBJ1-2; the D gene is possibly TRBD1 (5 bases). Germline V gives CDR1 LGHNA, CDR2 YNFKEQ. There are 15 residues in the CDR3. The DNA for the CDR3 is TGTGCCAGCAGCCAGGGGGAGGGTTGGAACTATGGCCACACCTTC. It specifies CASSQGEGWNYGHTF.

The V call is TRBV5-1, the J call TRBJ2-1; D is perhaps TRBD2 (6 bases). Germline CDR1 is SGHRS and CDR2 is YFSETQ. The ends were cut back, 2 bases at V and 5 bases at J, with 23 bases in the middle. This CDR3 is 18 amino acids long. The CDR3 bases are TGCGCCAGCAGCTTAATTTATCTAGCGCTTGGGGGTAACAATGAGCAGTTCTTC. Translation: CASSLIYLALGGNNEQFF.

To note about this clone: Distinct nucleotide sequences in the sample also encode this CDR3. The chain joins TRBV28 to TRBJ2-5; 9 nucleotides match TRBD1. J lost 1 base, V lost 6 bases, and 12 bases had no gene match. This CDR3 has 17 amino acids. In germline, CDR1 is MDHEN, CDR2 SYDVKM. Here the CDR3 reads CASSPYPGTGIQETQYF. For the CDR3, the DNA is TGTGCCAGCAGCCCATACCCCGGGACAGGGATCCAAGAGACCCAGTACTTC. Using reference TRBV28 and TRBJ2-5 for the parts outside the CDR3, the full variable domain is DVKVTQSSRYLVKRTGEKVFLECVQDMDHENMFWYRQDPGLGLRLIYFSYDVKMKEKGDIPEGYSVSREKKERFSLILESASTNQTSMYLCASSPYPGTGIQETQYFGPGTRLLVL.

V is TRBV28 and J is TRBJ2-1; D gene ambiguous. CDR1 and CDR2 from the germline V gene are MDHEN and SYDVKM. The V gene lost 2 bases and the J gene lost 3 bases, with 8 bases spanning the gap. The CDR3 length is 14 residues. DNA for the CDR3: TGTGCCAGCAGTTTAACCGCCGGCTACAATGAGCAGTTCTTC. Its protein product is CASSLTAGYNEQFF.

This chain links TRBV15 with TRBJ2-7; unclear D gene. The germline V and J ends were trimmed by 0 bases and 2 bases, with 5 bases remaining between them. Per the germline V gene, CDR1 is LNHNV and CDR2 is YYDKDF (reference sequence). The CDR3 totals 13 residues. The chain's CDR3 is CATSRDSAYEQYF. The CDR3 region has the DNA TGTGCCACCAGCAGAGACTCGGCCTACGAGCAGTACTTC.

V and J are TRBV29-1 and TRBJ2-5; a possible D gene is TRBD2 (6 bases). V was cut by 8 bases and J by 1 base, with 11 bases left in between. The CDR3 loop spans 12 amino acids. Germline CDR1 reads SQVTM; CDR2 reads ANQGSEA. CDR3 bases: TGCAGCTCTGGGGAGGCCCAAGAGACCCAGTACTTC. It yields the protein CSSGEAQETQYF.

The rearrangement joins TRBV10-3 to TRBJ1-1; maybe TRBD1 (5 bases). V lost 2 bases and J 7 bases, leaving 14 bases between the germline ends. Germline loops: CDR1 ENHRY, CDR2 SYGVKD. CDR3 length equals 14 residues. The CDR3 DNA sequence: TGTGCCATCAGTGAGCAGGGTCCAGACGATGAAGCTTTCTTT. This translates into CAISEQGPDDEAFF.

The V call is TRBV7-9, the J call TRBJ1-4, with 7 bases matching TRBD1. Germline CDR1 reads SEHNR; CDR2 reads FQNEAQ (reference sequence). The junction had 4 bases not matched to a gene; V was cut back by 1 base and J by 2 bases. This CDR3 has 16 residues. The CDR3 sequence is CASSLGQGATNEKLFF. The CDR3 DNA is TGTGCCAGCAGCTTAGGACAGGGAGCGACTAATGAAAAACTGTTTTTT.